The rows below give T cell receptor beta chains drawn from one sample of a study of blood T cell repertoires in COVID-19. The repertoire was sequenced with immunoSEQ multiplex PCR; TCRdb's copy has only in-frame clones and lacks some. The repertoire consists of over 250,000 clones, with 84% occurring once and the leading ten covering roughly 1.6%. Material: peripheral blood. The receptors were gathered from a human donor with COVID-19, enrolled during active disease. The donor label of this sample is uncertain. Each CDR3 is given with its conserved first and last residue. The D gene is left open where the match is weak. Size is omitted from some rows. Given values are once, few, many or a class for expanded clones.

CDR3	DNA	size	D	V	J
CASSLLGQGQGSPYNEQFF	TGTGCCAGCAGCTTATTGGGACAGGGTCAGGGAAGCCCCTACAATGAGCAGTTCTTC	NA	TRBD1	TRBV11-2	TRBJ2-1
CASSHGGTANYGYTF	TGTGCCAGCAGCCACGGCGGTACGGCTAACTATGGCTACACCTTC	few	NA	TRBV7-9	TRBJ1-2
CASSLSTGGLGEPQHF	TGCGCCAGCAGCCTCTCCACAGGGGGCCTGGGAGAGCCCCAGCATTTT	NA	TRBD1	TRBV4-3	TRBJ1-5
CASSWGRSSYEQYF	TGTGCCAGCAGCTGGGGGCGGAGCTCCTACGAGCAGTACTTC	NA	NA	TRBV11-2	TRBJ2-7
CASSFYGGTEAFF	TGTGCCAGCAGCTTCTATGGAGGCACTGAAGCTTTCTTT	NA	NA	TRBV5-8	TRBJ1-1
CASSLHISEPLHF	TGTGCCAGCAGCCTCCATATATCGGAGCCCCTCCACTTT	NA	NA	TRBV14	TRBJ1-6
CASSFQDNEKLFF	TGTGCCAGCAGTTTCCAGGATAATGAAAAACTGTTTTTT	NA	NA	TRBV12-3/TRBV12-4	TRBJ1-4
CASSPPGLAAGGELFF	TGTGCCAGCAGCCCGCCGGGGCTAGCGGCCGGCGGGGAGCTGTTTTTT	once	TRBD2	TRBV7-2	TRBJ2-2
CASSPWLGGGYGYTF	TGTGCCAGCAGCCCCTGGCTCGGGGGTGGGTATGGCTACACCTTC	once	NA	TRBV5-4	TRBJ1-2
CASSLGTGAYNEQFF	TGTGCCAGCAGTTTAGGGACAGGGGCTTACAATGAGCAGTTCTTC	NA	TRBD1	TRBV27	TRBJ2-1
CASSVAVTGPSSYNEQFF	TGTGCCAGCAGCGTAGCGGTCACAGGTCCCAGCTCCTACAATGAGCAGTTCTTC	NA	NA	TRBV9	TRBJ2-1
CASSQDRGQGNNEQFF	TGTGCCAGCAGCCAAGACAGAGGACAGGGCAACAATGAGCAGTTCTTC	NA	TRBD1	TRBV3-1/TRBV3-2	TRBJ2-1
CASSLDVGGAPSTDTQYF	TGCGCCAGCAGCTTGGACGTGGGGGGGGCCCCCAGCACAGATACGCAGTATTTT	once	NA	TRBV5-1	TRBJ2-3
CASSRAGDNEQFF	TGTGCCAGCAGCCGTGCGGGGGACAATGAGCAGTTCTTC	NA	TRBD2	TRBV7-2	TRBJ2-1
CSAPGLAGGVSTDTQYF	TGCAGCGCCCCGGGACTAGCGGGAGGGGTAAGCACAGATACGCAGTATTTT	NA	TRBD2	TRBV29-1	TRBJ2-3
CASSLVSRAHTGELFF	TGTGCCAGCAGCTTGGTATCCAGGGCGCACACCGGGGAGCTGTTTTTT	NA	NA	TRBV5-4	TRBJ2-2
CASSEAGSNQPQHF	TGTGCCAGCAGTGAGGCAGGCTCTAATCAGCCCCAGCATTTT	NA	NA	TRBV6-1	TRBJ1-5
CAWSEDSNSGNTIYF	TGTGCCTGGAGCGAAGACAGTAACTCTGGAAACACCATATATTTT	NA	NA	TRBV30	TRBJ1-3
CASTSRGLDEKLFF	TGTGCCTCCACCTCGCGGGGGTTGGATGAAAAACTGTTTTTT	NA	NA	TRBV19	TRBJ1-4
CSVATTLEYEQYF	TGCAGCGTTGCTACGACCTTGGAGTACGAGCAGTACTTC	NA	NA	TRBV29-1	TRBJ2-7
CASSAQTGNEQYF	TGCGCCAGCAGCGCCCAAACAGGGAACGAGCAGTACTTC	NA	NA	TRBV5-1	TRBJ2-7
CASALRSSLGDTQYF	TGTGCCAGCGCCCTTAGGAGTAGCCTTGGGGATACGCAGTATTTT	once	NA	TRBV28	TRBJ2-3
CASNTRLGQLNSYEQYF	TGTGCCAGCAATACTCGTCTAGGACAGCTAAACTCCTACGAGCAGTACTTC	NA	NA	TRBV27	TRBJ2-7
CASSIDAPPATSGRYNEQFF	TGTGCCAGTAGTATAGATGCCCCGCCAGCGACTAGCGGGAGGTACAATGAGCAGTTCTTC	NA	TRBD2	TRBV19	TRBJ2-1
CASSVDTYEQYF	TGTGCCAGCAGTGTGGACACCTACGAGCAGTACTTC	once	NA	TRBV2	TRBJ2-7
CASSLGTSANNEQFF	TGTGCCAGCAGCTTAGGGACTAGCGCGAACAATGAGCAGTTCTTC	NA	TRBD2	TRBV11-2	TRBJ2-1
CASSPRQGRTDTQYF	TGTGCCAGCAGCCCGAGACAGGGAAGGACAGATACGCAGTATTTT	NA	TRBD1	TRBV11-3	TRBJ2-3
CASSYTDTQYF	TGTGCCAGCAGCTACACAGATACGCAGTATTTT	NA	NA	TRBV28	TRBJ2-3
CASSLMGLAGWADTQYF	TGTGCCAGCAGTTTAATGGGACTAGCGGGATGGGCAGATACGCAGTATTTT	NA	TRBD2	TRBV28	TRBJ2-3
CASSLAGYRGRYRTDTQYF	TGCGCCAGCAGCTTGGCCGGATACAGGGGTCGGTATAGGACAGATACGCAGTATTTT	NA	TRBD1	TRBV5-1	TRBJ2-3
CASSPRGRPMNTEAFF	TGTGCCAGCAGTCCCAGGGGAAGGCCTATGAACACTGAAGCTTTCTTT	NA	NA	TRBV5-4	TRBJ1-1
CASSPGQGLNTEAFF	TGTGCCAGCAGTCCCGGACAGGGATTGAACACTGAAGCTTTCTTT	NA	TRBD1	TRBV6-5	TRBJ1-1
CSAGRDAQYF	TGCAGTGCTGGGCGGGATGCGCAGTATTTT	many	NA	TRBV20-1	TRBJ2-3
CASRVQDNEQFF	TGTGCCAGCAGGGTCCAGGACAATGAGCAGTTCTTC	NA	NA	TRBV2	TRBJ2-1
CASSLYITGELFF	TGTGCCAGCAGCCTTTACATTACCGGGGAGCTGTTTTTT	NA	NA	TRBV6-5	TRBJ2-2
CASSKARGLSGPTYEQYF	TGTGCCAGCAGCAAAGCGCGAGGACTCAGCGGGCCTACCTACGAGCAGTACTTC	once	NA	TRBV21-1	TRBJ2-7
CASSLERQGSYEQYF	TGTGCCAGCAGCTTAGAGAGACAGGGGTCCTACGAGCAGTACTTC	once	TRBD1	TRBV11-2	TRBJ2-7
CASSLFGQGNDEQYF	TGTGCCAGCAGCTTATTTGGACAGGGGAACGACGAGCAGTACTTC	NA	TRBD1	TRBV13	TRBJ2-7
CASMTVGGRPYNEQFF	TGTGCCAGCATGACGGTCGGTGGGAGGCCCTACAATGAGCAGTTCTTC	few	NA	TRBV5-6	TRBJ2-1
CASSSERGLSGGEAFF	TGTGCCAGCAGCTCTGAACGGGGGTTGTCAGGGGGTGAAGCTTTCTTT	once	TRBD1	TRBV7-9	TRBJ1-1
CASSDLGGARYF	TGTGCCAGCAGTGACTTGGGGGGGGCCAGGTACTTC	NA	NA	TRBV28	TRBJ2-7